This T cell receptor beta chain was documented in a study of shared clonotypes between healthy human individuals. Turning to this clone: Its specificity is not known.

CDR3 length: 15 residues. The ends were cut back, 4 bases at V and 1 base at J, with 10 bases in the middle. Per germline, CDR1 LGHNA and CDR2 YNFKEQ. Deep-level settings were used for running the assay. Produced via immunoSEQ multiplex PCR; TCRdb's table is partial and in-frame only. This table has about 2.1 million clones, about 92% appearing once. Naive CD8 populations comprised CD45RO-negative cells positively selected for CCR7, excluding terminally differentiated effector memory CD45RA+ cells. Study outcomes and limitations: Naive CD4 clonotype sharing across a few donors was roughly 5%.

The chain carries TRBV4-2 and TRBJ2-2, with D perhaps matching TRBD2 (6 bases). The clonotype originates from a man aged 18 to 30 in good health. Some clones in this sample may be carry-over from other donors' samples. Sample: naive CD8+ T cells from PBMCs. The CDR3 DNA reads TGTGCCAGCAGCCTTAGCGGAGGGAACACCGGGGAGCTGTTTTTT. Encoded protein: CASSLSGGNTGELFF.